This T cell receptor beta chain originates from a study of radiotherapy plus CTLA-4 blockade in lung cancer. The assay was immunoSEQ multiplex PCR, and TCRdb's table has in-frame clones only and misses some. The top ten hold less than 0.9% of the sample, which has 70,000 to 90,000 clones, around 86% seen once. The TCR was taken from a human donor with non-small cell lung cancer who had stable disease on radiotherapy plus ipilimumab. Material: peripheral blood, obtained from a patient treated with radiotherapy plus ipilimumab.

CDR3 residues: CASSFPPGTEAFF. As DNA, the CDR3 is TGTGCCAGCAGTTTCCCCCCCGGGACTGAAGCTTTCTTT. The chain joins TRBV28 to TRBJ1-1, with D uncertain. The CDR3 loop spans 13 amino acids. CDR1 and CDR2 from the germline V gene are MDHEN and SYDVKM. The V end was cut by 3 bases, the J end by 5 bases, with 10 bases between.